Detailed here is one T cell receptor beta chain. This specimen comes from a study of blood T cell repertoires in COVID-19. Per germline, CDR1 SGHTA and CDR2 FQGNSA. V was cut by 1 base and J by 4 bases, with 7 bases left in between. CDR3 size: 13 residues. Libraries were prepared by immunoSEQ multiplex PCR; TCRdb keeps only in-frame clonotypes and omits some of them. The sample holds some 150,000 clones; roughly 84% are singletons and the top ten take 8.2%. The sequenced sample was peripheral blood. The chain links TRBV7-2 to TRBJ2-5, with a tentative D call TRBD1 (6 bases). This sequence originates from an older woman with acute or convalescent COVID-19. CDR3 loop: CASSLVGGETQYF. Written as DNA, the CDR3 is TGTGCCAGCAGCTTAGTAGGGGGAGAGACCCAGTACTTC. The entire variable domain, with the rest obtained from reference TRBV7-2 and TRBJ2-5, is as follows: GAGVSQSPSNKVTEKGKDVELRCDPISGHTALYWYRQSLGQGLEFLIYFQGNSAPDKSGLPSDRFSAERTGGSVSTLTIQRTQQEDSAVYLCASSLVGGETQYFGPGTRLLVL.